The 4 T cell receptor beta chains below were found in one sample sequenced in a study of blood T cell repertoires in COVID-19. The method was immunoSEQ multiplex PCR; TCRdb's version includes in-frame clones alone and lacks a portion of them. The table has just over 300,000 clones, roughly 90% seen once; the top ten hold more than 8.5%. The sequenced material came from PBMCs or T cells enriched from blood (not recorded which). The receptors come from a young woman who had recovered from COVID-19.

The chain couples TRBV10-3 to TRBJ1-1; D gene unclear. V shed 3 bases and J shed 1 base, with 9 bases lying between them. The germline V gene encodes CDR1 ENHRY and CDR2 SYGVKD. This CDR3 comprises 14 residues. DNA for the CDR3: TGTGCCATCAGTGATGGAGCGGCGAACACTGAAGCTTTCTTT. Translating it yields CAISDGAANTEAFF.

The chain carries TRBV19 and TRBJ1-5; 7 bases map to TRBD1. The CDR3 totals 14 residues. CDR1 LNHDA and CDR2 SQIVND come from the germline V gene (reference sequence). Trimming at V came to 8 bases and at J to 3 bases, leaving 7 bases not matched to a gene. In DNA form, the CDR3 reads TGTGCCAGTTCGGGACAGAGGAACAATCAGCCCCAGCATTTT. This translates into CASSGQRNNQPQHF. The variable domain in full, with the rest retrieved from reference TRBV19 and TRBJ1-5, is DGGITQSPKYLFRKEGQNVTLSCEQNLNHDAMYWYRQDPGQGLRLIYYSQIVNDFQKGDIAEGYSVSREKKESFPLTVTSAQKNPTAFYLCASSGQRNNQPQHFGDGTRLSIL.

CDR3 protein: CAWRGLPWGPQHF. The CDR3 DNA reads as TGTGCCTGGAGGGGGCTTCCCTGGGGGCCCCAGCATTTT. The rearrangement joins TRBV30 to TRBJ1-5; a weak D match, TRBD1 (5 bases). The CDR3 is 13 residues long. The V gene lost 3 bases and the J gene lost 9 bases, with 15 bases spanning the gap. Germline-derived CDR1 and CDR2 are GTSNPN and SVGIG (reference sequence). The full variable domain, in which reference TRBV30 and TRBJ1-5 provide the parts outside the CDR3, is SQTIHQWPATLVQPVGSPLSLECTVEGTSNPNLYWYRQAAGRGLQLLFYSVGIGQISSEVPQNLSASRPQDRQFILSSKKLLLSDSGFYLCAWRGLPWGPQHFGDGTRLSIL.

Many counts were recorded for this clone. This CDR3 is CASSVAYRAAGELFF. The DNA of the CDR3 is TGTGCCAGCAGCGTAGCTTACAGGGCGGCCGGGGAGCTGTTTTTT. This chain links TRBV9 with TRBJ2-2; D is perhaps TRBD1 (6 bases). V gave up 0 bases and J gave up 6 bases, with 12 bases separating them. CDR1 and CDR2 (germline): SGDLS, YYNGEE. This CDR3 comprises 15 residues.